Below are 15 T cell receptor beta chains sequenced from a single sample in a study of T cell changes during pregnancy in multiple sclerosis. Using immunoSEQ multiplex PCR, the repertoire was profiled, and TCRdb retains in-frame clones only, with some absent. This table holds 65,000 to 85,000 clones, approximately 90% found once. Sequencing used peripheral blood, obtained in the third trimester of pregnancy. Receptor source: a female donor with multiple sclerosis, enrolled in a pregnancy study.

V gene TRBV5-6 combines with J gene TRBJ1-2, with D unclear. The CDR3 spans 16 residues. V lost 4 bases and J lost 8, with 24 bases in between. Germline V gene sequence: CDR1 SGHDT, CDR2 YYEEEE. The CDR3 DNA sequence: TGTGCCAGCAGCCCCGTCGGCGAGGGCAGAAGTAGCGGCTACACCTTC. Protein sequence: CASSPVGEGRSSGYTF.

The chain uses TRBV11-3 and TRBJ1-5; 10 bases line up with TRBD1. The CDR3 loop spans 16 amino acids. The V gene end was trimmed by 5 bases and the J gene end by 7 bases; junction bases not matched to a gene: 11. CDR1 and CDR2 from the germline V gene are SGHNT and YENEEA. CDR3 nucleotides: TGTGCCAGCAGCGCCCCGGGACAGGGGTCGCGCCAGCCCCAGCATTTT. It yields the protein CASSAPGQGSRQPQHF. Complete variable domain (other parts from reference TRBV11-3 and TRBJ1-5): EAGVVQSPRYKIIEKKQPVAFWCNPISGHNTLYWYLQNLGQGPELLIRYENEEAVDDSQLPKDRFSAERLKGVDSTLKIQPAELGDSAVYLCASSAPGQGSRQPQHFGDGTRLSIL.

The rearrangement joins TRBV2 to TRBJ2-1; TRBD1 agrees at 9 bases. J lost 7 bases, V lost 4 bases, and 8 bases had no gene match. CDR1 SNHLY and CDR2 FYNNEI come from the germline V gene. The CDR3 contains 15 residues. CDR3 in amino acids: CASSVDRGGINEQFF. CDR3 bases: TGTGCCAGCAGTGTGGACAGGGGAGGAATTAATGAGCAGTTCTTC.

The chain recombines TRBV4-2 with TRBJ2-1; 10 nucleotides match TRBD2. CDR1 is LGHNA, CDR2 YNFKEQ, per germline. CDR3 length equals 17 residues. The trim removed 3 bases at V and 2 bases at J, leaving 7 bases unmatched. The CDR3 region is CASSQGPSGGTYNEQFF. CDR3 in DNA: TGTGCCAGCAGCCAGGGTCCTAGCGGGGGTACCTACAATGAGCAGTTCTTC.

The chain carries TRBV7-9 and TRBJ2-2, with 8 bases fitting TRBD1. This CDR3 comprises 18 residues. Germline V CDR1 and CDR2: SEHNR, FQNEAQ (reference sequence). V trimming: 0 bases; J trimming: 3 bases; junction bases outside the gene matches: 9. The CDR3 DNA reads TGTGCCAGCAGCTTAGCAAATGGACAGGGAGTATACACCGGGGAGCTGTTTTTT. This codes for CASSLANGQGVYTGELFF.

The chain links TRBV10-3 to TRBJ2-7; D unresolved. Trimming removed 0 bases from V and 6 bases from J, with 6 bases in between. The germline CDR1 and CDR2 sequences are ENHRY and SYGVKD. The CDR3 spans 12 residues. The CDR3 region has the DNA TGTGCCATCAGTGAGTCGAGTTCCGAGCAGTACTTC. It encodes CAISESSSEQYF.

The V and J genes are TRBV7-9 and TRBJ2-2, with D possibly matching TRBD2 (6 bases). In germline, CDR1 is SEHNR, CDR2 FQNEAQ (reference sequence). The CDR3 runs 16 residues. Trimming removed 3 bases from V and 5 bases from J, with 16 bases in between. DNA of the CDR3: TGTGCCAGCAGCTTTGGGGCGGGGCCGAGGACCGGGGAGCTGTTTTTT. This sequence encodes CASSFGAGPRTGELFF.

The V call is TRBV5-1, the J call TRBJ2-7; TRBD2 might be the D (6 bases). The germline V and J ends were trimmed by 4 bases and 4 bases, with 12 bases remaining between them. From germline, CDR1 is SGHRS and CDR2 YFSETQ. This CDR3 region has 13 residues. CDR3 nucleotides: TGCGCCAGCAGCAACCCGGAGGGGTACGAGCAGTACTTC. This codes for CASSNPEGYEQYF.

The genes are TRBV6-6 and TRBJ2-7, with a tentative D call TRBD1 (5 bases). The germline gives CDR1 MNHNY, CDR2 SVGAGI (reference sequence). The CDR3 consists of 15 residues. Trimming took 1 base from V and 0 from J, leaving 10 bases between them. Here the CDR3 reads CASSYYSGLSYEQYF. The CDR3 DNA reads as TGTGCCAGCAGTTACTATTCAGGGCTCTCCTACGAGCAGTACTTC.

The table lists this clone with a few counts. The chain carries TRBV7-2 and TRBJ2-7, with D unclear. Germline loops: CDR1 SGHTA, CDR2 FQGNSA. Trimming stripped 5 bases from V and 6 bases from J, with 11 bases between. The CDR3 extends over 12 amino acids. The CDR3 region has the DNA TGTGCCAGCAGCATGTACAATGCCGAGCAGTACTTC. Amino acid sequence: CASSMYNAEQYF. The whole variable domain, remainder taken from reference TRBV7-2 and TRBJ2-7, is GAGVSQSPSNKVTEKGKDVELRCDPISGHTALYWYRQSLGQGLEFLIYFQGNSAPDKSGLPSDRFSAERTGGSVSTLTIQRTQQEDSAVYLCASSMYNAEQYFGPGTRLTVT.

This chain connects TRBV2 to TRBJ1-1; a possible D gene is TRBD1 (6 bases). V was trimmed by 7 bases and J by 4 bases, leaving 19 bases between them. The CDR3 runs 15 residues. CDR1 is SNHLY, CDR2 FYNNEI, per germline. The CDR3 DNA follows: TGTGCCAGCATTACACTCAGGGGTAGCAGCACTGAAGCTTTCTTT. It encodes CASITLRGSSTEAFF.

This clone was seen a handful of times. The CDR3 DNA is TGTGCCTGGAGTGTCCTTCTACAGGCTGAAGCTTTCTTT. It translates to CAWSVLLQAEAFF. V and J are TRBV30 and TRBJ1-1; D perhaps matches TRBD1 (5 bases). CDR3 size: 13 residues. V lost 0 bases, J lost 6 bases, and 11 bases lay in between. CDR1 GTSNPN and CDR2 SVGIG come from the germline V gene (reference sequence).

The rearrangement joins TRBV5-8 to TRBJ2-3, with 7 bases matching TRBD1. In germline, CDR1 is SGHTS, CDR2 YDEGEE. The ends lost 3 bases at V and 3 bases at J; junction bases unmatched: 16. There are 18 residues in the CDR3. The CDR3 DNA sequence: TGTGCCAGCAGCTCATGGGGCTCAGACAGGGATGTAACAGATACGCAGTATTTT. Residues: CASSSWGSDRDVTDTQYF.

The chain links TRBV7-9 to TRBJ1-1; 7 bases match TRBD1. CDR1 is SEHNR and CDR2 is FQNEAQ in the germline V gene (reference sequence). J lost 9 bases, V lost 1 base, and 5 bases had no gene match. The CDR3 sequence is 13 residues long. The CDR3 region is CASSLEGGGQAFF. CDR3 DNA: TGTGCCAGCAGCTTAGAAGGGGGCGGGCAAGCTTTCTTT.

V usage is TRBV5-5 and J usage is TRBJ2-1, with TRBD1 matching 11 bases. Trimming removed 4 bases from V and 15 bases from J; junction bases left unmatched: 6. The CDR3 consists of 12 residues. Germline V gene sequence: CDR1 SGHKS, CDR2 YYEKEE (reference sequence). Here the CDR3 reads CASSPGTGGWFF. DNA for the CDR3: TGTGCCAGCAGCCCCGGGACAGGGGGGTGGTTCTTC.